One sample yielded the 24 T cell receptor beta chains listed below, sequenced in a study of OX40 agonist ivuxolimab in advanced cancers. The data were produced by immunoSEQ multiplex PCR, yet TCRdb's version contains in-frame clones alone and is incomplete. The sample shows 25,000 to 35,000 clones, about 88% of them seen only once. Sample: CD4+ or CD8+ T cells sorted from blood, taken in a trial of the OX40 agonist ivuxolimab. These receptors were taken from an adult with an advanced solid tumor such as melanoma, head and neck, liver or kidney cancer.

The rearrangement joins TRBV9 to TRBJ1-4; possibly TRBD1 for D (5 bases). This CDR3 comprises 13 residues. Trimming left V 2 bases short and J 6 bases short, with 8 bases between. The germline gives CDR1 SGDLS, CDR2 YYNGEE. CDR3 sequence reads: CASSVGGHEKLFF. CDR3 coding DNA: TGTGCCAGCAGCGTTGGGGGTCATGAAAAACTGTTTTTT.

The chain is built from TRBV19 and TRBJ2-2; 8 nucleotides agree with TRBD1. Germline CDR1 is LNHDA and CDR2 is SQIVND (reference sequence). J gave up 1 base and V 6 bases, and 1 base lay outside the gene matches. This CDR3 is 14 amino acids long. The CDR3 here is CASSGQGNTGELFF. CDR3 coding DNA: TGTGCCAGTAGCGGACAGGGGAACACCGGGGAGCTGTTTTTT.

The chain has TRBV25-1 and TRBJ1-2, with D unclear. Germline V CDR1 and CDR2: MGHDK, SYGVNS. With 1 base removed from V and 3 bases from J, the gap between germline ends came to 12 bases. The CDR3 has 15 amino acids. The CDR3 sequence: CASSESDGYYYGYTF. The CDR3 DNA sequence: TGTGCCAGCAGTGAATCGGACGGATACTACTATGGCTACACCTTC.

The rearrangement links TRBV5-4 to TRBJ2-1; D ambiguous. Germline V CDR1 and CDR2: SGHNT, YYREEE (reference sequence). The V end was cut by 3 bases, the J end by 10 bases, with 11 bases between. This CDR3 has 12 residues. For the CDR3, the DNA is TGTGCCAGCAGCTCACAGTCCGACGAGCAGTTCTTC. Its protein product is CASSSQSDEQFF.

J is TRBJ2-7 and V is TRBV5-1; TRBD2 agrees at 8 bases. In germline, CDR1 is SGHRS, CDR2 YFSETQ. CDR3 length: 14 amino acids. V lost 4 bases and J lost 2; bases outside the gene matches: 5. CDR3 in amino acids: CASSISGITYEQYF. DNA of the CDR3: TGCGCCAGCAGCATTAGCGGGATTACCTACGAGCAGTACTTC.

The genes are TRBV19 and TRBJ2-7; TRBD2 is a possible D gene (5 bases). With 3 bases removed from V and 1 base from J, the gap between germline ends came to 13 bases. The CDR3 runs 15 residues. The germline CDR1 and CDR2 sequences are LNHDA and SQIVND (reference sequence). CDR3 sequence reads: CASSIGGFDSYEQYF. DNA of the CDR3: TGTGCCAGTAGTATTGGAGGTTTTGATTCCTACGAGCAGTACTTC.

The chain's CDR3 is CASSLDSLSNQPQHF. The CDR3 DNA follows: TGTGCCAGCAGTCTCGACAGCTTGAGCAATCAGCCCCAGCATTTT. V usage is TRBV28 and J usage is TRBJ1-5; perhaps TRBD1 as D (5 bases). From germline, CDR1 is MDHEN and CDR2 SYDVKM. This CDR3 contains 15 residues. V was pared by 5 bases and J by 1 base, with 12 bases between.

This clone was counted between two and nine times. This chain links TRBV6-5 with TRBJ2-3; 10 nucleotides align to TRBD1. CDR1 is MNHEY and CDR2 is SVGAGI in the germline V gene. The CDR3 has 15 amino acids. With V trimmed by 5 bases and J by 5 bases, 7 bases remained unmatched. The CDR3 loop is CASSLPGTGVDTQYF. The DNA of the CDR3 is TGTGCCAGCAGTCTCCCCGGGACAGGGGTAGATACGCAGTATTTT.

The rearrangement joins TRBV7-3 to TRBJ2-3, with TRBD2 matching over 10 bases. This CDR3 is built from 15 residues. Germline trimming cut 0 bases from V and 5 bases from J; bases unmatched to any gene: 2. CDR1 is SGHTA, CDR2 FQGTGA, per germline. CDR3 sequence: CASSLTAGGGDTQYF. CDR3 coding DNA: TGTGCCAGCAGCTTAACAGCGGGAGGGGGAGATACGCAGTATTTT.

The rearrangement links TRBV7-9 to TRBJ1-4, with 8 bases identical to TRBD1. CDR3 size: 16 residues. The germline gives CDR1 SEHNR, CDR2 FQNEAQ (reference sequence). Germline trimming cut 4 bases from V and 6 bases from J; bases unmatched to any gene: 10. CDR3 amino acids: CASSSLSRGRDEKLFF. The CDR3 bases are TGTGCCAGCAGCTCACTCTCCAGGGGGCGGGATGAAAAACTGTTTTTT.

The rearrangement links TRBV2 to TRBJ2-5, with D unresolved. Germline assignment: CDR1 SNHLY and CDR2 FYNNEI. CDR3 length: 14 residues. V was pared by 3 bases and J by 5 bases, with 13 bases between. The CDR3 DNA reads TGTGCCAGCAGTGACTCTGGAAATCACGAGACCCAGTACTTC. It is translated as CASSDSGNHETQYF.

V gene TRBV27 combines with J gene TRBJ1-1, with TRBD1 as a possible D gene (5 bases). CDR3 length: 13 amino acids. V lost 5 bases and J 1 base, leaving 8 bases between the germline ends. CDR1 MNHEY and CDR2 SMNVEV come from the germline V gene (reference sequence). The CDR3 coding sequence is TGTGCCAGCAGTACAGGCGGGAACACTGAAGCTTTCTTT. Translating gives CASSTGGNTEAFF.

The genes are TRBV10-3 and TRBJ2-1; TRBD2 aligns across 13 bases. The V gene's germline CDR1 is ENHRY and CDR2 SYGVKD. With 2 bases clipped from V and 9 bases from J, the junction kept 7 bases outside the gene matches. CDR3 length: 16 residues. The CDR3 region is CAISEPTSGGHGEQFF. In DNA form, the CDR3 reads TGTGCCATCAGTGAGCCGACTAGCGGGGGGCACGGTGAGCAGTTCTTC.

The chain employs TRBV6-4 and TRBJ2-1; 11 bases agree with TRBD1. V was clipped by 2 bases and J by 6 bases; unmatched bases: 0. The germline CDR1 and CDR2 sequences are MRHNA and SNTAGT. The CDR3 loop spans 14 amino acids. The CDR3 DNA reads as TGTGCCAGCAGTGACGGGACAGGGGGCAATGAGCAGTTCTTC. This codes for CASSDGTGGNEQFF.

CDR3 nucleotides: TGCGCCAGCAGCCGTGGGGGCGAGGATGAAGCTTTCTTT. It is translated as CASSRGGEDEAFF. V and J are TRBV4-3 and TRBJ1-1; possibly TRBD1 for D (6 bases). Germline assignment: CDR1 LGHNA and CDR2 YSLEER. The V and J ends lost 4 bases and 7 bases respectively, with 13 bases between them. The CDR3 is 13 residues long.

V and J are TRBV6-5 and TRBJ2-5; 7 bases agree with TRBD1. Germline lookup yields CDR1 MNHEY and CDR2 SVGAGI. There are 15 residues in the CDR3. With 4 bases clipped from V and 5 bases from J, the junction kept 10 bases outside the gene matches. CDR3 protein: CASSFGTVREETQYF. CDR3 DNA: TGTGCCAGCAGTTTCGGGACAGTGAGAGAGGAGACCCAGTACTTC.

The chain couples TRBV5-1 to TRBJ2-7; D remains ambiguous. The V and J ends lost 2 bases and 2 bases respectively, with 8 bases between them. CDR1 is SGHRS and CDR2 is YFSETQ in the germline V gene. This CDR3 comprises 13 residues. CDR3 DNA sequence: TGCGCCAGCAGCTTCGACATCCCCTACGAGCAGTACTTC. Translated, it gives CASSFDIPYEQYF.

The V and J genes are TRBV6-6 and TRBJ1-2; 7 bases are a match to TRBD1. This CDR3 spans 15 amino acids. Trimming took 2 bases from V and 10 from J; bases not matched to a gene: 13. Looked up from germline, CDR1 is MNHNY and CDR2 is SVGAGI (reference sequence). The CDR3 sequence: CASSYLRGDSGFYTF. The DNA for the CDR3 is TGTGCCAGCAGTTACCTCAGGGGGGACAGTGGCTTCTACACCTTC.

The chain is built from TRBV19 and TRBJ2-1; weak D call: TRBD2 (5 bases). CDR1 and CDR2 (germline): LNHDA, SQIVND (reference sequence). Between the trimmed V and J ends, which lost 8 bases and 1 base, there was a span of 9 bases. The CDR3 consists of 13 residues. The CDR3 nucleotides are TGTGCCAGTCGACGGGGATCCTACAATGAGCAGTTCTTC. Translation: CASRRGSYNEQFF. The entire variable domain, with the rest obtained from reference TRBV19 and TRBJ2-1, is as follows: DGGITQSPKYLFRKEGQNVTLSCEQNLNHDAMYWYRQDPGQGLRLIYYSQIVNDFQKGDIAEGYSVSREKKESFPLTVTSAQKNPTAFYLCASRRGSYNEQFFGPGTRLTVL.

This clone occurred once. The V call is TRBV28, the J call TRBJ2-1; the D gene is possibly TRBD2 (6 bases). Germline V CDR1 and CDR2: MDHEN, SYDVKM. V was pared by 7 bases and J by 8 bases, with 27 bases between. There are 17 residues in the CDR3. DNA for the CDR3: TGTGCCAGCACTTTGAGAAGGGGTACTAGCCCAATCGATGAGCAGTTCTTC. This sequence encodes CASTLRRGTSPIDEQFF.

In its sample, this clone was seen once. This chain connects TRBV4-1 to TRBJ2-7; D gene ambiguous. Deletions cut 0 bases from V and 4 bases from J, with 13 bases between. The CDR3 contains 15 residues. Germline CDR1 and CDR2: MGHRA and YSYEKL. CDR3 nucleotide sequence: TGCGCCAGCAGCCAAGATCCAGGTCAAGGATACGAGCAGTACTTC. Translation: CASSQDPGQGYEQYF.

The chain recombines TRBV19 with TRBJ1-5, with D hard to call. Deletions cut 2 bases from V and 3 bases from J, with 8 bases between. Germline V gene lookup returns CDR1 LNHDA and CDR2 SQIVND (reference sequence). The length of the CDR3 is 14 residues. This chain's CDR3 is CASSIIGLNQPQHF. The DNA of the CDR3 is TGTGCCAGTAGTATAATAGGGCTCAATCAGCCCCAGCATTTT.

This chain connects TRBV27 to TRBJ2-7; weak D call: TRBD1 (6 bases). With 5 bases removed from V and 3 bases from J, the gap between germline ends came to 17 bases. Germline CDR1 is MNHEY and CDR2 is SMNVEV (reference sequence). CDR3 size: 15 residues. The CDR3 is CASSEAPDSNYEQYF. CDR3 DNA: TGTGCCAGCAGTGAAGCACCGGACAGTAACTACGAGCAGTACTTC.

V and J are TRBV15 and TRBJ2-5; D uncertain. This CDR3 is built from 15 residues. The V end lost 3 bases, the J end lost 0 bases, and 11 bases lay between the germline ends. Germline V gene sequence: CDR1 LNHNV, CDR2 YYDKDF (reference sequence). CDR3 residues: CATSSEDGNQETQYF. CDR3 nucleotides: TGTGCCACCAGCAGTGAGGACGGAAACCAAGAGACCCAGTACTTC.